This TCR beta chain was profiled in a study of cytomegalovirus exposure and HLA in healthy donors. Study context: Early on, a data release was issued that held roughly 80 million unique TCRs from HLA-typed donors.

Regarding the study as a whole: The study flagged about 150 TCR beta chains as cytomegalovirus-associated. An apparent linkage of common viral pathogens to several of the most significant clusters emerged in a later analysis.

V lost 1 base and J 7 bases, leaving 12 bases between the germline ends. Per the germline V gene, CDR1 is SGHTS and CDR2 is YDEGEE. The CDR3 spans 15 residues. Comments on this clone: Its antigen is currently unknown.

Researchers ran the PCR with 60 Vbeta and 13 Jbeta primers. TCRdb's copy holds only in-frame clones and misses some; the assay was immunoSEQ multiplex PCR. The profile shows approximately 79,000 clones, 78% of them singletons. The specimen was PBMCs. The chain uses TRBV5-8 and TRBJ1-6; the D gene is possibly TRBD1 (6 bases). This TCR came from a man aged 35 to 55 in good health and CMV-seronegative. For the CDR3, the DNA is TGTGCCAGCAGCTTGATGGGGGCGCGGAATTCACCCCTCCACTTT. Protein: CASSLMGARNSPLHF.